This T cell receptor (beta chain) emerged from a study of T cell repertoires in cytomegalovirus infection (dated by TCRdb to the late 2010s). For context, the study as a whole: Alongside well-studied HLA-B-restricted epitopes, the peptide stimulations were aimed at recently identified HLA-C-restricted CMV epitopes, whose presentation resists viral immunomodulation. Because public TCR beta signatures pointed to carriage of CMV infection together with the matching HLA type, the HLA type of each donor mattered for the analysis.

Sample treatment or condition, as interpreted from the label and publication: in vitro stimulation with specific CMV peptide epitopes to enrich CMV-specific T cells. General study outcomes and caveats: Carriers of CMV infection plus the relevant HLA type were discriminated by the cumulative frequency of public TCR beta family members in the study cohort and in an independent roughly 370-donor cohort. The ex vivo response was dominated by HLA-C-restricted CMV-specific TCR beta clonotypes, which also provided the single most frequent clonotype in two of eight donors.

The CDR3 numbers 18 residues from cysteine through phenylalanine. Only the CDR3 portion is preserved as DNA: 54 bases, with reading frame beginning at the first base. Sequences SEHNR (CDR1) and FQNEAQ (CDR2) are obtained from the germline V gene (reference sequence). Trimming leaves V shorter by 7 bases and J shorter by 1 base, with the junction holding 9 bases beyond the gene matches. Based on its abundance in the sample, this clonotype is medium-sized (0.01 to 0.1%). Its cognate antigen has yet to be identified. Per-base quality was not reported, and no clone a single base away is much larger than it. The sequencing machine was an Illumina HiSeq 1500. TCRdb cleaned the public reads at Q25 with fastp, built clones with MiXCR and kept in-frame beta chains. Every distinct CDR3 protein forms one entry, paired with its most common genes and DNA. The sample has some 940,000 distinct CDR3 sequences on record, approximately 31% of them singletons. 13% of the sample is taken by the ten largest.

The sequence links TRBV7-9 to TRBJ2-2; 13 bases in the junction line up with TRBD2. The specimen comprised cultured CD8+ T cells from PBMCs, sampled from culture after CMV antigen stimulation. The receptor was derived from a human donor in good health (CMV status not recorded). Some clones in this sample may be carry-over from other donors' samples. The CDR3 loop reads CASTNGLAGVMNTGELFF. DNA sequence: TGTGCCAGCACCAATGGACTAGCGGGGGTAATGAACACCGGGGAGCTGTTTTTT.